Shown below are 17 T cell receptor beta chains from a single sample sequenced in a study of control samples from healthy donors and cancer patients. Using immunoSEQ multiplex PCR, the repertoire was profiled, and TCRdb retains in-frame clones only, with some absent. The sample contains roughly 28,000 clones, 79% of which appear only once. The material sequenced was PBMCs. These receptors were collected from a man aged 55 to 69 with head and neck cancer.

The rearrangement links TRBV18 to TRBJ1-3; D might be TRBD1 (5 bases). The CDR3 runs to 14 residues. Trimming pared 5 bases from V and 2 bases from J, leaving 10 bases between. Germline loops: CDR1 KGHSH, CDR2 LQKENI. The CDR3 nucleotides are TGTGCCAGCTCAGCAGGGATTGCTGGAAACACCATATATTTT. This codes for CASSAGIAGNTIYF.

This chain uses TRBV2 with TRBJ2-7; TRBD2 is a possible D gene (6 bases). V dropped 8 bases and J dropped 1 base, with 15 bases sitting between them. The CDR3 runs 14 residues. Germline V gene lookup returns CDR1 SNHLY and CDR2 FYNNEI. The CDR3 sequence is CASRRGEGSYEQYF. Written as DNA, the CDR3 is TGTGCCAGCCGGAGGGGAGAGGGGTCCTACGAGCAGTACTTC.

This clone has a handful of counts. The rearrangement joins TRBV10-2 to TRBJ2-1; 11 bases line up with TRBD2. Germline loops: CDR1 WSHSY, CDR2 SAAADI. The CDR3 loop spans 16 amino acids. Trimming removed 6 bases from V and 1 base from J; junction bases left unmatched: 5. This chain's CDR3 is CASRDIAGGSYNEQFF. For the CDR3, the DNA is TGCGCCAGCAGGGATATAGCGGGAGGGTCCTACAATGAGCAGTTCTTC.

This clone was counted a few times. The rearrangement links TRBV7-3 to TRBJ2-7, with D possibly TRBD2 on 6 matching bases. The germline gives CDR1 SGHTA, CDR2 FQGTGA. CDR3 length: 13 amino acids. Trimming took off 6 bases at V and 4 bases at J, with 13 bases between the two ends. The DNA for the CDR3 is TGTGCCAGCAGTCCCGGGAGCGGATACGAGCAGTACTTC. Its translation: CASSPGSGYEQYF.

The chain has TRBV6-6 and TRBJ1-1, with TRBD1 as a possible D gene (5 bases). V was trimmed by 5 bases and J by 0 bases, leaving 7 bases between them. Germline V gene sequence: CDR1 MNHNY, CDR2 SVGAGI (reference sequence). The CDR3 is 13 amino acids. For the CDR3, the DNA is TGTGCCAGCAGTCGACAGCTGAACACTGAAGCTTTCTTT. Encoded protein: CASSRQLNTEAFF.

This chain links TRBV4-1 with TRBJ2-3, with unresolved D. The CDR3 extends over 16 amino acids. Trimming took off 1 base at V and 0 bases at J, with 11 bases between the two ends. Germline CDR1 is MGHRA and CDR2 is YSYEKL. The chain's CDR3 is CASSQVNILSTDTQYF. For the CDR3, the DNA is TGCGCCAGCAGCCAAGTGAACATCCTAAGCACAGATACGCAGTATTTT.

The V gene is TRBV27, the J gene TRBJ1-1; D gene unclear. V was pared by 6 bases and J by 1 base, with 12 bases between. This CDR3 is built from 14 residues. CDR1 and CDR2 from the germline V gene are MNHEY and SMNVEV (reference sequence). The CDR3 sequence: CASSPSTWNTEAFF. The CDR3 coding sequence is TGTGCCAGCAGCCCATCGACCTGGAACACTGAAGCTTTCTTT.

The V and J genes are TRBV5-8 and TRBJ2-1, with 16 bases fitting TRBD2. V trimming: 4 bases; J trimming: 10 bases; junction bases outside the gene matches: 2. Germline V gives CDR1 SGHTS, CDR2 YDEGEE. This CDR3 contains 14 residues. The CDR3 DNA follows: TGTGCCAGCAGCGCGGGACTAGCGGGAGGGGAGCAGTTCTTC. This codes for CASSAGLAGGEQFF. The whole variable domain, filled in from reference TRBV5-8 and TRBJ2-1, reads EAGVTQSPTHLIKTRGQQATLRCSPISGHTSVYWYQQALGLGLQFLLWYDEGEERNRGNFPPRFSGRQFPNYSSELNVNALELEDSALYLCASSAGLAGGEQFFGPGTRLTVL.

The V call is TRBV7-8, the J call TRBJ2-3; a possible D gene is TRBD2 (6 bases). CDR1 SGHVS and CDR2 FQNEAQ come from the germline V gene. Between the trimmed V and J ends, which lost 4 bases and 2 bases, there was a span of 16 bases. The CDR3 contains 16 residues. CDR3 sequence: CASSYRGTVITDTQYF. The CDR3 DNA sequence: TGTGCCAGCAGCTACCGGGGGACCGTGATCACAGATACGCAGTATTTT.

The table lists this clone with a count of one. The V call is TRBV5-1, the J call TRBJ2-7, with TRBD1 identical over 9 bases. Germline V lookup: CDR1 SGHRS, CDR2 YFSETQ. The CDR3 runs to 14 residues. Losses at the gene ends were 2 bases for V and 6 bases for J; bases not matched to a gene: 6. CDR3 sequence (DNA): TGCGCCAGCAGCTTCCGGGACAGGGTCGCCGAGCAGTACTTC. Protein sequence: CASSFRDRVAEQYF.

The chain uses TRBV11-3 and TRBJ1-3; D remains unclear. The CDR3 extends over 12 amino acids. Germline assignment: CDR1 SGHNT and CDR2 YENEEA. The V and J ends lost 4 bases and 3 bases respectively, with 4 bases between them. The CDR3 loop is CASSSGGNTIYF. The CDR3 DNA is TGTGCCAGCAGCTCCGGTGGAAACACCATATATTTT.

This sequence joins TRBV2 and TRBJ1-1; the D is unclear. CDR1 is SNHLY and CDR2 is FYNNEI in the germline V gene. There are 15 residues in the CDR3. The V end was cut by 0 bases, the J end by 3 bases, with 11 bases between. Here the CDR3 reads CASSEAEGVDTEAFF. In DNA, the CDR3 is TGTGCCAGCAGTGAAGCGGAGGGTGTCGACACTGAAGCTTTCTTT.

The chain links TRBV10-3 to TRBJ1-6; D unclear. Looked up from germline, CDR1 is ENHRY and CDR2 is SYGVKD. V lost 7 bases and J lost 8, with 12 bases in between. This CDR3 is built from 13 residues. In nucleotides, the CDR3 is TGTGCCATCACACCGTCTGGGGATTCACCCCTCCACTTT. It translates to CAITPSGDSPLHF.

V is TRBV10-2 and J is TRBJ2-5; TRBD2 might be the D (5 bases). CDR3 length equals 13 residues. CDR1 and CDR2 (germline): WSHSY, SAAADI. V lost 6 bases and J lost 0, with 8 bases in between. CDR3 sequence: CASRDLYQETQYF. The CDR3 nucleotides read TGCGCCAGCAGGGACTTGTACCAAGAGACCCAGTACTTC.

This clone showed up just a few times. V and J are TRBV4-1 and TRBJ2-6; D remains unclear. Germline V lookup: CDR1 MGHRA, CDR2 YSYEKL. The CDR3 is 14 amino acids. Trimming shortened V by 6 bases and J by 1 base, and 7 bases separated the two germline ends. CDR3 sequence reads: CASSRGSGANVLTF. In nucleotides, the CDR3 is TGCGCCAGCAGTCGAGGTTCTGGGGCCAACGTCCTGACTTTC.

V and J are TRBV7-3 and TRBJ1-6, with 7 positions matching TRBD1. The V gene's germline CDR1 is SGHTA and CDR2 FQGTGA. After removal of 4 bases from V and 10 bases from J, the junction contained 10 bases not matched to a gene. This CDR3 is built from 15 residues. As DNA, the CDR3 is TGTGCCAGCAGCTGGACCGGGACAGTAGGATCACCCCTCCACTTT. It is translated as CASSWTGTVGSPLHF.

The rearrangement joins TRBV5-1 to TRBJ2-7, with D perhaps matching TRBD1 (5 bases). This CDR3 has 14 residues. V was cut by 2 bases and J by 4 bases, with 13 bases left in between. Germline-derived CDR1 and CDR2 are SGHRS and YFSETQ. CDR3: CASSFAAGLYEQYF. The CDR3 coding sequence is TGCGCCAGCAGCTTCGCAGCAGGGTTGTACGAGCAGTACTTC. Combining the CDR3 with reference TRBV5-1 and TRBJ2-7 gives the whole variable domain KAGVTQTPRYLIKTRGQQVTLSCSPISGHRSVSWYQQTPGQGLQFLFEYFSETQRNKGNFPGRFSGRQFSNSRSEMNVSTLELGDSALYLCASSFAAGLYEQYFGPGTRLTVT.